This record looks at one T cell receptor (beta chain) sequence and its context. These data are taken from a study of human T cells and chemical hapten exposure. Unique molecular identifiers were linked by the library to individual cDNA molecules. TCRdb reprocessed the RACE reads via MiXCR and lists one record per CDR3 protein. The table shows 350,000 or so distinct CDR3 sequences, with around 7% occurring only once. The germline V gene has CDR1 DFQATT and CDR2 SNEGSKA (reference sequence). The CDR3 totals 14 residues. Trimming took 0 bases from V and 11 from J, leaving 14 bases between them. As to time point: patch test 1, 2 weeks after DPC sensitization. The treatment is: therapeutic diphenylcyclopropenone sensitization with weekly scalp DPC. Alopecia patients between 18 and 70 years old and suitable for DPC were used as donors. Someone pulled total RNA out of unfractionated whole blood.

Sequencing used whole blood, obtained in connection with sensitization to the hapten diphenylcyclopropenone (DPC). This receptor was taken from a woman between 18 and 29 years old with alopecia areata. Some clones in this sample may be carry-over from other donors' samples. This rearrangement joins TRBV20-1 to TRBJ1-6, with TRBD1 as a possible D gene (5 bases). CDR3 loop: CSARDPEGRTPLHF. The CDR3 DNA reads as TGCAGTGCTAGAGATCCCGAGGGGAGGACACCCCTCCACTTT.